These 25 T cell receptor beta chains were all obtained from the same sample, sequenced in a study of patients and donors after allogeneic stem cell transplantation. TCRdb re-called the RT-PCR reads through MiXCR, storing one row per CDR3 protein. The table includes under 200,000 distinct CDR3 sequences, nearly 25% detected once. The sequencing input was blood, either unsorted or a sorted T cell fraction (not recorded which). These receptor sequences come from a human donor who was either an allogeneic HSCT recipient or a stem cell or donor lymphocyte infusion donor (not recorded which). It is not recorded whose cells these are; they may come from a transplant donor.

This clonotype came up once. The chain employs TRBV20-1 and TRBJ2-7; TRBD2 is a possible D gene (6 bases). V shed 6 bases and J shed 3 bases, with 12 bases lying between them. This CDR3 has 12 amino acids. From germline, CDR1 is DFQATT and CDR2 SNEGSKA (reference sequence). CDR3 region: CSASMGLYEQYF. As DNA, the CDR3 is TGCAGTGCGTCTATGGGACTCTACGAGCAGTACTTC.

A few counts support this clonotype. J is TRBJ1-6 and V is TRBV29-1, with D possibly matching TRBD1 (6 bases). The germline V and J ends were trimmed by 7 bases and 6 bases, with 16 bases remaining between them. Looked up from germline, CDR1 is SQVTM and CDR2 is ANQGSEA. The CDR3 is 14 residues long. CDR3 sequence (DNA): TGCAGCGAACAGGGTCGAGGGCCTAATTCACCCCTCCACTTT. As protein: CSEQGRGPNSPLHF.

This chain uses TRBV5-1 with TRBJ2-7; TRBD1 matches at 7 bases. This CDR3 is built from 13 residues. Germline V gene sequence: CDR1 SGHRS, CDR2 YFSETQ. J was trimmed by 2 bases and V by 8 bases; bases with no gene match: 7. This CDR3 reads CASRTTGAYEQYF. CDR3 in DNA: TGCGCCAGTAGAACTACAGGGGCCTACGAGCAGTACTTC.

The V call is TRBV10-3, the J call TRBJ2-3; 10 bases line up with TRBD2. CDR1 and CDR2 from the germline V gene are ENHRY and SYGVKD. This CDR3 is built from 19 residues. The V and J ends lost 6 bases and 4 bases, in that order; junction bases with no gene match: 19. The CDR3: CAISTPSGLAETDPDTQYF. As DNA, the CDR3 is TGTGCCATCAGCACCCCTTCAGGACTAGCGGAGACGGACCCAGATACGCAGTATTTT.

The rearrangement uses TRBV29-1 and TRBJ2-4; D remains unclear. The CDR3 spans 13 residues. V lost 3 bases, J lost 5 bases, and 11 bases lay in between. CDR1 is SQVTM and CDR2 is ANQGSEA in the germline V gene. The CDR3 nucleotides are TGCAGCGTTGAGAGTCAGATCCAAAACATTCAGTACTTC. It yields the protein CSVESQIQNIQYF.

V and J are TRBV13 and TRBJ2-7; 13 bases are shared with TRBD2. This CDR3 is 16 amino acids long. In germline, CDR1 is PRHDT, CDR2 FYEKMQ (reference sequence). Unmatched junction bases numbered 9, after V lost 5 bases and J lost 5 bases. The CDR3 DNA reads as TGTGCCAGCAGCGACATACTAGCGGGGGGGCTTAACGAGCAGTACTTC. Translated, it gives CASSDILAGGLNEQYF.

Only a few counts were recorded for this clonotype. The chain carries TRBV3-1 and TRBJ2-6, with 9 bases lining up with TRBD1. CDR1 is LGHDT, CDR2 YNNKEL, per germline (reference sequence). The CDR3 covers 18 residues. Trimming removed 4 bases from V and 0 bases from J; junction bases left unmatched: 7. The CDR3 sequence is CASSPRDRANSGANVLTF. In nucleotides, the CDR3 is TGTGCCAGCAGCCCTCGGGACAGGGCTAACTCTGGGGCCAACGTCCTGACTTTC.

The chain carries TRBV7-6 and TRBJ2-7; the D gene is possibly TRBD1 (5 bases). Trimming took 2 bases from V and 2 from J, leaving 13 bases between them. Germline-derived CDR1 and CDR2 are SGHVS and FNYEAQ. The length of the CDR3 is 15 residues. CDR3 sequence reads: CASSLFPGFPYEQYF. DNA for the CDR3: TGTGCCAGCAGCTTATTCCCAGGGTTTCCCTACGAGCAGTACTTC.

The V and J genes are TRBV20-1 and TRBJ2-2; possible D gene TRBD2, 6 bases. V lost 4 bases and J lost 2, with 8 bases in between. Looked up from germline, CDR1 is DFQATT and CDR2 is SNEGSKA (reference sequence). The CDR3 has 13 residues. The CDR3 sequence is CSAKRANTGELFF. The CDR3 DNA reads TGCAGTGCTAAGCGGGCCAACACCGGGGAGCTGTTTTTT.

This clonotype was seen more than once but under ten times. The chain recombines TRBV6-1 with TRBJ1-5, with no clear D. Per the germline V gene, CDR1 is MNHNS and CDR2 is SASEGT. The V end was cut by 5 bases, the J end by 9 bases, with 8 bases between. This CDR3 region has 11 residues. The CDR3: CASSFGWPQHF. The CDR3 nucleotides read TGTGCCAGCAGTTTCGGGTGGCCCCAGCATTTT.

V gene TRBV20-1 combines with J gene TRBJ2-1; the D is unclear. From germline, CDR1 is DFQATT and CDR2 SNEGSKA (reference sequence). The CDR3 sequence is 12 residues long. V was trimmed by 1 base and J by 5 bases, leaving 6 bases between them. The chain's CDR3 is CSARGTNNEQFF. The CDR3 DNA sequence: TGCAGTGCTAGAGGGACGAACAATGAGCAGTTCTTC.

The chain couples TRBV20-1 to TRBJ1-6; a possible D gene is TRBD1 (6 bases). There are 13 residues in the CDR3. V gave up 5 bases and J gave up 7 bases, with 12 bases separating them. Germline V gene sequence: CDR1 DFQATT, CDR2 SNEGSKA (reference sequence). CDR3 protein: CSASRQVNSPLHF. The CDR3, as DNA: TGCAGTGCTTCAAGACAGGTCAATTCACCCCTCCACTTT.

This clonotype was seen a single time. This chain uses TRBV27 with TRBJ2-5; TRBD1 matches 7 bases. The J segment lost 0 bases and the V segment lost 6 bases, leaving 4 bases of the junction unmatched. CDR1 and CDR2 (germline): MNHEY, SMNVEV (reference sequence). The CDR3 totals 14 residues. In DNA, the CDR3 is TGTGCCAGCAGGGGGACAGCCTACCAAGAGACCCAGTACTTC. Its protein is CASRGTAYQETQYF.

This clonotype was picked up one time. The chain joins TRBV6-5 to TRBJ2-4, with a possible D match to TRBD2 (5 bases). V was pared by 6 bases and J by 8 bases, with 17 bases between. Germline CDR1 is MNHEY and CDR2 is SVGAGI. The CDR3 is made up of 14 amino acids. CDR3 DNA: TGTGCCAGCAGGTCCCACGGGGTGACGGACATTCAGTACTTC. Its translation is CASRSHGVTDIQYF.

A remark on this clonotype: Its ends do not fully match the called genes, so a read error is possible. The chain couples TRBV7-3 to TRBJ2-1; the match to TRBD2 covers 11 bases. The CDR3 is 20 residues long. The V gene's germline CDR1 is SGHTA and CDR2 FQGTGA. The CDR3: CASSVTGLAGEESSYNEQFF. The DNA of the CDR3 is TGTGCCAGCAGCGTAACCGGACTAGCGGGTGAAGAGAGCTCCTACAATGAGCAGTTCTTC.

This clonotype has at least ten counts. The J gene is TRBJ1-1, the V gene TRBV5-1; D remains ambiguous. V lost 1 base and J lost 1, with 8 bases in between. CDR1 and CDR2 (germline): SGHRS, YFSETQ. This CDR3 spans 14 amino acids. Here the CDR3 reads CASSLRPENTEAFF. The CDR3 DNA follows: TGCGCCAGCAGCTTGAGGCCCGAGAACACTGAAGCTTTCTTT.

The chain joins TRBV7-9 to TRBJ1-2, with D perhaps TRBD1 (6 bases). The CDR3 loop spans 16 amino acids. V was pared by 5 bases and J by 3 bases, with 19 bases between. Per germline, CDR1 SEHNR and CDR2 FQNEAQ (reference sequence). The CDR3 loop is CASSRRGQTNDYGYTF. The CDR3 nucleotides are TGTGCCAGCAGCCGACGAGGACAGACCAATGACTATGGCTACACCTTC.

The V call is TRBV10-3, the J call TRBJ1-5; D unresolved. CDR1 ENHRY and CDR2 SYGVKD come from the germline V gene. With 10 bases removed from V and 4 bases from J, the gap between germline ends came to 14 bases. The CDR3 sequence is 13 residues long. In DNA form, the CDR3 reads TGTGCCACCCAGTTCGGGCTGAATCAGCCCCAGCATTTT. Protein: CATQFGLNQPQHF.

In its sample, this clonotype was seen many times. This chain uses TRBV12-3 or TRBV12-4 with TRBJ1-2; TRBD1 is a possible D gene (5 bases). The CDR3 sequence is 15 residues long. The V and J ends lost 5 bases and 2 bases respectively, with 15 bases between them. DNA of the CDR3: TGTGCCAGCAGTCGTCTTAGGGGCCCGAACTATGGCTACACCTTC. Encoded protein: CASSRLRGPNYGYTF.

J is TRBJ1-1 and V is TRBV7-9; TRBD1 aligns across 7 bases. There are 17 residues in the CDR3. Germline-derived CDR1 and CDR2 are SEHNR and FQNEAQ (reference sequence). V trimming: 3 bases; J trimming: 2 bases; junction bases outside the gene matches: 12. The CDR3 sequence: CASSFGRDGTDNTEAFF. CDR3 nucleotides: TGTGCCAGCAGCTTTGGGCGGGACGGGACAGACAACACTGAAGCTTTCTTT. The variable domain in full, with the rest retrieved from reference TRBV7-9 and TRBJ1-1, is DTGVSQNPRHKITKRGQNVTFRCDPISEHNRLYWYRQTLGQGPEFLTYFQNEAQLEKSRLLSDRFSAERPKGSFSTLEIQRTEQGDSAMYLCASSFGRDGTDNTEAFFGQGTRLTVV.

The rearrangement uses TRBV15 and TRBJ2-1, with 10 bases matching TRBD1. The CDR3 consists of 16 residues. Germline V gene lookup returns CDR1 LNHNV and CDR2 YYDKDF (reference sequence). The trim removed 1 base at V and 4 bases at J, leaving 4 bases unmatched. CDR3 nucleotide sequence: TGTGCCACCAGCAGAGGGACAGGGGGGAAGTACAATGAGCAGTTCTTC. Translating gives CATSRGTGGKYNEQFF.

DNA for the CDR3: TGTGCCAGCAGCCAACCCGGGACAGGCCCTGGGGGCGAAGCTTTCTTT. Its translation: CASSQPGTGPGGEAFF. The chain has TRBV4-2 and TRBJ1-1, with 8 bases identical to TRBD1. Germline CDR1 LGHNA, CDR2 YNFKEQ. The V and J ends lost 2 bases and 8 bases, in that order; junction bases with no gene match: 13. This CDR3 is 16 amino acids long.

The genes are TRBV30 and TRBJ2-1; 7 bases are a match to TRBD1. Germline V gene sequence: CDR1 GTSNPN, CDR2 SVGIG (reference sequence). The ends lost 3 bases at V and 12 bases at J; junction bases unmatched: 8. The CDR3 sequence is 12 residues long. CDR3 sequence: CAWRKTGVGQFF. DNA for the CDR3: TGTGCCTGGAGAAAAACAGGGGTGGGGCAGTTCTTC.

The chain employs TRBV5-1 and TRBJ2-3; D gene uncertain. Looked up from germline, CDR1 is SGHRS and CDR2 is YFSETQ. The CDR3 has 14 amino acids. V was shortened by 0 bases and J by 5 bases, with 10 bases between the two germline ends. The CDR3 DNA reads TGCGCCAGCAGCTTGGAACAAAGCCAAGATACGCAGTATTTT. This codes for CASSLEQSQDTQYF.

This clonotype appeared once. V is TRBV7-2 and J is TRBJ2-4, with D maybe TRBD1 (6 bases). V lost 0 bases to trimming and J lost 4 bases, with 13 bases between them. The germline V gene has CDR1 SGHTA and CDR2 FQGNSA. This CDR3 is 16 amino acids long. CDR3 in amino acids: CASSLAPRTVKNIQYF. The CDR3 coding sequence is TGTGCCAGCAGCTTAGCGCCTCGGACAGTAAAAAACATTCAGTACTTC.